The clone carrying this T cell receptor beta chain was seen ten or more times. Its antigen is not identified. These data are taken from a study of molecular identifiers for immune sequencing clone quantification. The study's findings and limits: Beyond 20 RNA copies, clones held over 98% of effector molecules, compared with under 1% in naive cells. Because of identical TCR molecules sharing a barcode, sizes of highly expanded clones could be underestimated.

Bulk libraries came from a prior protocol with listed TCR primers. One entry per CDR3 protein results from TCRdb running MiXCR on the PCR reads. Of 40,000 to 45,000 distinct CDR3 sequences in the sample, 15% to 20% were seen once. The source of this sequence is a human donor in good health. Some libraries in this study had Jurkat cell RNA spiked in. Sequenced sample: naive CD8+ T cells from blood, with Jurkat cell RNA spiked in. Subset: FACS-sorted CD8+CD4-CCR7+CD45RA+ naive T cells.

The CDR3 DNA follows: TGTGCCAGCAGGACAGGGGGCAGATATAGCAATCAGCCCCAGCATTTT. Protein product: CASRTGGRYSNQPQHF. The V gene is TRBV27, the J gene TRBJ1-5, with 10 bases aligning to TRBD1. Germline V gene data show CDR1 as MNHEY and CDR2 as SMNVEV (reference sequence). The V gene end was trimmed by 6 bases and the J gene end by 0 bases; junction bases not matched to a gene: 5. This CDR3 spans 16 amino acids.